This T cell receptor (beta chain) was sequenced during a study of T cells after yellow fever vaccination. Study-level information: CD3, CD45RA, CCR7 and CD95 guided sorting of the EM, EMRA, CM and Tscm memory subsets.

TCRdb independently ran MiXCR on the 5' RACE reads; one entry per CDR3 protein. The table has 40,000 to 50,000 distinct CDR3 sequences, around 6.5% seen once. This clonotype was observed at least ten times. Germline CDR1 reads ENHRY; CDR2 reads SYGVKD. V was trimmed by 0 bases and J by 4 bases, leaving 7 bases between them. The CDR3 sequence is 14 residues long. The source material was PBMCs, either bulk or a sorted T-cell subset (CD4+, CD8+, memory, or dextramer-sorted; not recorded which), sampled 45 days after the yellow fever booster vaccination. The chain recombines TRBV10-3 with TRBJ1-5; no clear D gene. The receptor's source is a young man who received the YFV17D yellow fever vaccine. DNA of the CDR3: TGTGCCATCAGTGAGTCCCCAAGGAATCAGCCCCAGCATTTT. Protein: CAISESPRNQPQHF.